This T cell receptor (beta chain) was retrieved from a study of Ad26.COV2.S vaccination and SARS-CoV-2 variants. Looking at the study overall: By the intramuscular route, Ad26.COV2.S was given once, or twice 56 days apart. Study results and caveats: Compared with placebo recipients, vaccine recipients had higher spike-specific TCR breadth.

Treatment reported: around 19 received Ad26.COV2.S at low or high dose, single or two shots; 5 received placebo; per-sample allocation not given. Material that was analyzed had been drawn on day 63 after the first vaccine or placebo injection. Whoever gave the sample was an adult aged 18-55 years in Boston. This vaccine is an Ad26 vector that expresses the Wuhan-strain SARS-CoV-2 spike. Regarding this clone: Its antigen remains unknown.

Using immunoSEQ multiplex PCR, the repertoire was profiled, and TCRdb retains in-frame clones only, with some absent. The top ten hold around 1.7% of the sample, which has over 400,000 clones, approximately 90% seen once. Germline V CDR1 and CDR2: SGHTA, FQGNSA. The V and J ends lost 1 base and 0 bases respectively, with 4 bases between them. The CDR3 runs 15 residues. This sample comprised peripheral blood, obtained in a trial of Ad26.COV2.S vaccine versus placebo. This sequence joins TRBV7-2 and TRBJ2-6; no reliable D call. The sequence was obtained from a person between 18 and 59 years old who received the Ad26.COV2.S COVID-19 vaccine or a placebo. The CDR3 loop is CASSLGNSGANVLTF. The CDR3, as DNA: TGTGCCAGCAGCTTAGGCAACTCTGGGGCCAACGTCCTGACTTTC.